These T cell receptor beta chains were read from a single sample in a study of blood T cell repertoires in COVID-19. Here immunoSEQ multiplex PCR was the method, and the copy in TCRdb shows in-frame clones only, minus some. There are around 300,000 clones in the sample; approximately 89% occur only once, and 1.5% to 2% lies in the top ten. Sequencing was done on a sample of PBMCs or T cells enriched from blood (not recorded which). These TCRs come from an older woman who had recovered from COVID-19. Both conserved end residues are part of each CDR3. A D gene is named only where the DNA matches it firmly. The listing skips clone size in some rows; elsewhere it reads once, few, many or a size class.

CDR3aa: CASSLSSPPETQYF
CDR3nt: TGTGCCAGCAGCTTAAGCTCCCCTCCAGAGACCCAGTACTTC
d_gene: .
j_gene: TRBJ2-5
v_gene: TRBV7-6
abundance: few

CDR3aa: CASDSTPGELFF
CDR3nt: TGTGCCAGTGACTCGACTCCCGGGGAGCTGTTTTTT
d_gene: .
j_gene: TRBJ2-2
v_gene: TRBV19
abundance: few

CDR3aa: CASSMGGSMNTEAFF
CDR3nt: TGTGCCAGTAGTATGGGGGGTTCCATGAACACTGAAGCTTTCTTT
d_gene: .
j_gene: TRBJ1-1
v_gene: TRBV19
abundance: .

CDR3aa: CASSPRLAGEDTDTQYF
CDR3nt: TGTGCCAGCAGTCCCCGACTAGCGGGGGAGGACACAGATACGCAGTATTTT
d_gene: TRBD2
j_gene: TRBJ2-3
v_gene: TRBV27
abundance: .

CDR3aa: CASSQEGQGLHEQYF
CDR3nt: TGCGCCAGCAGCCAAGAGGGTCAGGGCTTACACGAGCAGTACTTC
d_gene: .
j_gene: TRBJ2-7
v_gene: TRBV4-1
abundance: once

CDR3aa: CASSPSRTGKSYNEQFF
CDR3nt: TGTGCCAGCAGCCCCTCCCGGACAGGTAAATCCTACAATGAGCAGTTCTTC
d_gene: .
j_gene: TRBJ2-1
v_gene: TRBV21-1
abundance: .

CDR3aa: CATSDPSSGYEDTQYF
CDR3nt: TGTGCCACCAGTGATCCCTCTAGCGGGTACGAAGATACGCAGTATTTT
d_gene: TRBD2
j_gene: TRBJ2-3
v_gene: TRBV24-1
abundance: once

CDR3aa: CASKAPNLYEQYF
CDR3nt: TGTGCCAGCAAAGCCCCGAACCTCTACGAGCAGTACTTC
d_gene: .
j_gene: TRBJ2-7
v_gene: TRBV28
abundance: .

CDR3aa: CASSERYRGSGYTF
CDR3nt: TGTGCCAGCAGTGAACGTTACAGGGGAAGCGGCTACACCTTC
d_gene: TRBD1
j_gene: TRBJ1-2
v_gene: TRBV6-1
abundance: .

CDR3aa: CASSVGTGESEQYF
CDR3nt: TGTGCCAGTAGTGTCGGGACAGGGGAATCCGAGCAGTACTTC
d_gene: TRBD1
j_gene: TRBJ2-7
v_gene: TRBV19
abundance: .

CDR3aa: CAISDTTGGKDQPQHF
CDR3nt: TGTGCCATCAGTGACACGACAGGGGGGAAGGATCAGCCCCAGCATTTT
d_gene: TRBD1
j_gene: TRBJ1-5
v_gene: TRBV10-3
abundance: once

CDR3aa: CASTPVASGYNEQFF
CDR3nt: TGTGCCAGCACCCCAGTGGCTAGCGGCTACAATGAGCAGTTCTTC
d_gene: TRBD2
j_gene: TRBJ2-1
v_gene: TRBV27
abundance: .

CDR3aa: CASNPSGAYNEQFF
CDR3nt: TGCGCCAGCAACCCTAGCGGGGCGTACAATGAGCAGTTCTTC
d_gene: TRBD2
j_gene: TRBJ2-1
v_gene: TRBV5-1
abundance: .

CDR3aa: CASRSGRPPHEQYF
CDR3nt: TGTGCCAGTAGGTCAGGAAGGCCCCCCCACGAGCAGTACTTC
d_gene: .
j_gene: TRBJ2-7
v_gene: TRBV19
abundance: .

CDR3aa: CASSYEQLRRNQPQHF
CDR3nt: TGTGCCAGCAGTTACGAGCAGCTTCGGCGGAATCAGCCCCAGCATTTT
d_gene: .
j_gene: TRBJ1-5
v_gene: TRBV28
abundance: .

CDR3aa: CASSLAGGPVETQYF
CDR3nt: TGCGCCAGCAGCCTAGCGGGGGGGCCGGTGGAGACCCAGTACTTC
d_gene: TRBD2
j_gene: TRBJ2-5
v_gene: TRBV5-1
abundance: .

CDR3aa: CATRGVGRDQPQHF
CDR3nt: TGTGCCACCAGGGGGGTGGGGAGGGATCAGCCCCAGCATTTT
d_gene: .
j_gene: TRBJ1-5
v_gene: TRBV24-1
abundance: .

CDR3aa: CASSHFEVVGSSYEQYF
CDR3nt: TGCGCCAGCAGCCACTTCGAGGTGGTCGGCAGCTCCTACGAGCAGTACTTC
d_gene: .
j_gene: TRBJ2-7
v_gene: TRBV4-1
abundance: .

CDR3aa: CAINPGTSDDEQFF
CDR3nt: TGTGCTATCAATCCCGGGACTAGCGATGATGAGCAGTTCTTC
d_gene: TRBD2
j_gene: TRBJ2-1
v_gene: TRBV10-3
abundance: .

CDR3aa: CASSFSTTEAFF
CDR3nt: TGTGCCAGCAGCTTCAGTACCACTGAAGCTTTCTTT
d_gene: .
j_gene: TRBJ1-1
v_gene: TRBV5-4
abundance: many

CDR3aa: CATNIGSGPNNEQFF
CDR3nt: TGTGCCACCAATATCGGTAGCGGGCCCAACAATGAGCAGTTCTTC
d_gene: TRBD2
j_gene: TRBJ2-1
v_gene: TRBV15
abundance: .

CDR3aa: CASSIPGNSPLHF
CDR3nt: TGTGCCAGTAGTATTCCGGGGAATTCACCCCTCCACTTT
d_gene: .
j_gene: TRBJ1-6
v_gene: TRBV19
abundance: .

CDR3aa: CASSIVRGYSNQPQHF
CDR3nt: TGTGCCAGTAGTATAGTTCGGGGGTATAGCAATCAGCCCCAGCATTTT
d_gene: .
j_gene: TRBJ1-5
v_gene: TRBV19
abundance: few

CDR3aa: CASSSRVWNEQFF
CDR3nt: TGTGCCAGCAGCTCCAGGGTTTGGAATGAGCAGTTCTTC
d_gene: .
j_gene: TRBJ2-1
v_gene: TRBV7-2
abundance: once

CDR3aa: CASRNTGLGETQYF
CDR3nt: TGTGCCAGCAGAAACACAGGGTTAGGGGAGACCCAGTACTTC
d_gene: .
j_gene: TRBJ2-5
v_gene: TRBV6-5
abundance: .